This T cell receptor (beta chain) was profiled in a study of identical twins. With respect to this clonotype: Its antigen remains unidentified.

Through template switching, a universal primer site was introduced, and the cDNA contained unique molecular identifiers. TCRdb redid the calling of the 5' RACE reads with MiXCR, one entry per CDR3 protein. Here the sample spans under 300,000 distinct CDR3 sequences, roughly 13% being singletons. Study-wide points: Weaker excess sharing between twins was seen in beta out-of-frame sequences. Some out-of-frame alpha sequences were shared by twins, and these showed excess low generation probability. It was cross-sectional statistical analysis, not following the same donors, that the conclusions relied on.

This TCR derives from a woman younger than 30 in good health. The sequenced sample was memory (CD45RO+) T cells sorted from blood.

The CDR3 protein is CASSLGTVVNEQFF. In nucleotides, the CDR3 is TGTGCCAGCAGCTTGGGGACGGTAGTAAATGAGCAGTTCTTC. The chain employs TRBV5-5 and TRBJ2-1; D remains unclear. Germline V lookup: CDR1 SGHKS, CDR2 YYEKEE (reference sequence). The CDR3 sequence is 14 residues long. The V gene lost 0 bases and the J gene lost 7 bases, with 11 bases spanning the gap.